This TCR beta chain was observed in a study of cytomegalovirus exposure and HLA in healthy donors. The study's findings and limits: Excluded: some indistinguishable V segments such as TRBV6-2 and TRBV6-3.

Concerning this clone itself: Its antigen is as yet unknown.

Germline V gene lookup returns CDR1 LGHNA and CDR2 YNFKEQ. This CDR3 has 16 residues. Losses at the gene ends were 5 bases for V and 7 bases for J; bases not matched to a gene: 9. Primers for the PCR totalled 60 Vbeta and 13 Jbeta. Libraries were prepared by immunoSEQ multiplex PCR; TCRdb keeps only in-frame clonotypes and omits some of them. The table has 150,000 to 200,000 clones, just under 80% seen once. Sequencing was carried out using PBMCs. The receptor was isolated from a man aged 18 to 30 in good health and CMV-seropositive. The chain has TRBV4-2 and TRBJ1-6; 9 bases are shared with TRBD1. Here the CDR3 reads CASSGQQGARNSPLHF. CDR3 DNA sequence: TGTGCCAGCAGCGGACAACAGGGGGCTAGGAATTCACCCCTCCACTTT.